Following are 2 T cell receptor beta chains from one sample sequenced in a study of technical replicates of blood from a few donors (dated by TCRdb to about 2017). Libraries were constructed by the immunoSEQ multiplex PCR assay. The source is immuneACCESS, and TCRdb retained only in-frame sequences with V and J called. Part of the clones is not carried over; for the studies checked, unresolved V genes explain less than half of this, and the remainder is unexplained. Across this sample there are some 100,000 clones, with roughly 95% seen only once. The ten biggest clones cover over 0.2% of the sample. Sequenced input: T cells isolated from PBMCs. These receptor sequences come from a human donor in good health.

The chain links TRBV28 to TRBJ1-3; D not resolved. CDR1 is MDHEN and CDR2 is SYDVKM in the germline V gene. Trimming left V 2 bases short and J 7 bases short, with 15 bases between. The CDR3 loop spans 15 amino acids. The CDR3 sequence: CASSLEAINLNTIYF. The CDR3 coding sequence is TGTGCCAGCAGTTTAGAGGCCATCAATCTGAACACCATATATTTT.

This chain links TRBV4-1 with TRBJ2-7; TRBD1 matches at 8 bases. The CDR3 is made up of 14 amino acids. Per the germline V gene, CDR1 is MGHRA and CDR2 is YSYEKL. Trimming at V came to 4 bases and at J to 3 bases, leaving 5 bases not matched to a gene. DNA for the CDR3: TGCGCCAGCAGCCTAGGGACAGGACTCTACGAGCAGTACTTC. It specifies CASSLGTGLYEQYF.